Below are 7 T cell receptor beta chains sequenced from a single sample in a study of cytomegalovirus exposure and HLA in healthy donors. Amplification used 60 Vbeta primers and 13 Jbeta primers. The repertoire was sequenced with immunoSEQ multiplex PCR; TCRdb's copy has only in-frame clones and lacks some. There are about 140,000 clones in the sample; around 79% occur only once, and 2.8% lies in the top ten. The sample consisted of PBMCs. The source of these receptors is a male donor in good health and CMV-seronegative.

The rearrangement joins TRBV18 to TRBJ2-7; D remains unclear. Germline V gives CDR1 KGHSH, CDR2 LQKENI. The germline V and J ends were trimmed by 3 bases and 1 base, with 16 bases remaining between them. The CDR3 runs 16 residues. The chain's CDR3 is CASSPNPPAASYEQYF. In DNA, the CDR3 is TGTGCCAGCTCACCTAACCCCCCCGCGGCGTCCTACGAGCAGTACTTC.

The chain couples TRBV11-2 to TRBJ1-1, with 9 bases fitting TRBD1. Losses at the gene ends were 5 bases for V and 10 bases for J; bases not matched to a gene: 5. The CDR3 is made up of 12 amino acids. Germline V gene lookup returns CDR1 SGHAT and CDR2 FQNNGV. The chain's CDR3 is CASSRDRGGAFF. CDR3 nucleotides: TGTGCCAGCAGCCGAGACAGGGGGGGAGCTTTCTTT. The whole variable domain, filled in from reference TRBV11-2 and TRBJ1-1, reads EAGVAQSPRYKIIEKRQSVAFWCNPISGHATLYWYQQILGQGPKLLIQFQNNGVVDDSQLPKDRFSAERLKGVDSTLKIQPAKLEDSAVYLCASSRDRGGAFFGQGTRLTVV.

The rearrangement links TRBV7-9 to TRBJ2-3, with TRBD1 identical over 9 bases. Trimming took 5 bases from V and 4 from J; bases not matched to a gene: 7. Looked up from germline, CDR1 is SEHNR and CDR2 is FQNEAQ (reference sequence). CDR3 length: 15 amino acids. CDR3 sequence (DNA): TGTGCCAGCAGCCAGGACAGGGGTTTGTCAGATACGCAGTATTTT. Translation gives CASSQDRGLSDTQYF.

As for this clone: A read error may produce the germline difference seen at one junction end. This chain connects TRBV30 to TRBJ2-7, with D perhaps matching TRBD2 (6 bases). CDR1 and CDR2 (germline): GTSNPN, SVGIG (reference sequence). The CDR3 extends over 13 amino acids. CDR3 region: CAWRDTSSYGQYF. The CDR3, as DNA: TGTGCCTGGAGGGACACTAGCTCCTACGGGCAGTACTTC.

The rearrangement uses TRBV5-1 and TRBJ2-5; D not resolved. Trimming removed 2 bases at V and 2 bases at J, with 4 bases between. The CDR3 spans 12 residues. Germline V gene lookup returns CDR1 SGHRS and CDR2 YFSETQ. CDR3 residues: CASSFPQETQYF. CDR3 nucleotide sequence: TGCGCCAGCAGCTTCCCGCAAGAGACCCAGTACTTC. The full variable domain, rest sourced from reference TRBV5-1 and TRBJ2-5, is KAGVTQTPRYLIKTRGQQVTLSCSPISGHRSVSWYQQTPGQGLQFLFEYFSETQRNKGNFPGRFSGRQFSNSRSEMNVSTLELGDSALYLCASSFPQETQYFGPGTRLLVL.

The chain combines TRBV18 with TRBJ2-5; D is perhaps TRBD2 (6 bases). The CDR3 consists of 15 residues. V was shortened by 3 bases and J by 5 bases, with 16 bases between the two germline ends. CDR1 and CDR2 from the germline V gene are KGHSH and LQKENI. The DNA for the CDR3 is TGTGCCAGCTCACCCCCAACGACCGCGGGGGAGACCCAGTACTTC. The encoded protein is CASSPPTTAGETQYF.

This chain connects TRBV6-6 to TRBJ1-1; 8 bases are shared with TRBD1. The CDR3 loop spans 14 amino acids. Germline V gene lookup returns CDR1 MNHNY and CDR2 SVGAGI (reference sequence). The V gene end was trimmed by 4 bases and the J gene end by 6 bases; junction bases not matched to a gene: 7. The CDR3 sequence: CASSSPGGASEAFF. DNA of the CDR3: TGTGCCAGCAGTTCCCCAGGGGGCGCGTCTGAAGCTTTCTTT.